This entry lists 14 T cell receptor beta chains sequenced from one sample in a study of patients and donors after allogeneic stem cell transplantation. TCRdb reanalysed the RT-PCR reads using MiXCR and keeps one entry per CDR3 protein. The table lists approximately 150,000 distinct CDR3 sequences, about a third of them singletons. The source material was blood, either unsorted or a sorted T cell fraction (not recorded which). These receptor sequences come from a human donor who was either an allogeneic HSCT recipient or a stem cell or donor lymphocyte infusion donor (not recorded which). It is not recorded whose cells these are; they may come from a transplant donor.

The chain carries TRBV5-1 and TRBJ2-3; possibly TRBD2 for D (5 bases). Germline CDR1 and CDR2: SGHRS and YFSETQ. V gave up 5 bases and J gave up 2 bases, with 12 bases separating them. The CDR3 totals 14 residues. The CDR3 DNA follows: TGCGCCAGCAGTGAGGGAAGGGACACAGATACGCAGTATTTT. This sequence encodes CASSEGRDTDTQYF. Together with reference TRBV5-1 and TRBJ2-3, the CDR3 gives the full variable domain: KAGVTQTPRYLIKTRGQQVTLSCSPISGHRSVSWYQQTPGQGLQFLFEYFSETQRNKGNFPGRFSGRQFSNSRSEMNVSTLELGDSALYLCASSEGRDTDTQYFGPGTRLTVL.

The J gene is TRBJ1-6, the V gene TRBV4-1; TRBD1 matches at 7 bases. CDR3 size: 16 residues. V lost 4 bases, J lost 4 bases, and 7 bases stayed unmatched. Germline assignment: CDR1 MGHRA and CDR2 YSYEKL. The CDR3, as DNA: TGCGCCAGCAGCCCGCCGGGCAGGGGGTATAATTCACCCCTCCACTTT. This codes for CASSPPGRGYNSPLHF.

The chain joins TRBV5-1 to TRBJ1-1; D ambiguous. The germline gives CDR1 SGHRS, CDR2 YFSETQ. The CDR3 has 14 amino acids. The ends were cut back, 3 bases at V and 3 bases at J, with 12 bases in the middle. CDR3 protein: CASSSDRGDTEAFF. The CDR3 DNA reads as TGCGCCAGCAGCTCGGACCGGGGTGACACTGAAGCTTTCTTT.

This clonotype is medium-sized by share. The CDR3 reads CASSLSVGNQPQHF. The CDR3 nucleotides read TGTGCCAGCAGCTTATCAGTGGGCAATCAGCCCCAGCATTTT. The J gene is TRBJ1-5, the V gene TRBV7-2; D is unclear. The CDR3 consists of 14 residues. Trimming shortened V by 2 bases and J by 2 bases, and 7 bases separated the two germline ends. CDR1 SGHTA and CDR2 FQGNSA come from the germline V gene.

This clonotype has more than one count but fewer than ten. The chain employs TRBV4-3 and TRBJ2-7, with D uncertain. Germline V gives CDR1 LGHNA, CDR2 YSLEER. The length of the CDR3 is 14 residues. Deletions cut 4 bases from V and 5 bases from J, with 15 bases between. The CDR3 protein is CASSPLKGSDEQYF. In DNA, the CDR3 is TGCGCCAGCAGCCCTTTAAAGGGCAGTGACGAGCAGTACTTC.

This chain uses TRBV29-1 with TRBJ2-2; unclear D gene. The CDR3 sequence is 11 residues long. The ends were cut back, 6 bases at V and 2 bases at J, with 4 bases in the middle. In germline, CDR1 is SQVTM, CDR2 ANQGSEA. The CDR3 here is CSVKNTGELFF. DNA of the CDR3: TGCAGCGTAAAAAACACCGGGGAGCTGTTTTTT.

The chain recombines TRBV29-1 with TRBJ1-6, with 9 bases identical to TRBD1. Germline values: CDR1 SQVTM, CDR2 ANQGSEA. V was pared by 6 bases and J by 7 bases, with 4 bases of the junction left unmatched. This CDR3 is 13 amino acids long. CDR3 amino acids: CSVRDRDNSPLHF. The CDR3 nucleotides read TGCAGCGTCCGGGACAGGGACAATTCACCCCTCCACTTT.

Only a few counts were recorded for this clonotype. CDR3 region: CSVGGQGTFF. The DNA of the CDR3 is TGCAGCGTTGGTGGACAGGGAACTTTCTTT. The genes are TRBV29-1 and TRBJ1-1; 8 bases map to TRBD1. The CDR3 has 10 amino acids. Germline assignment: CDR1 SQVTM and CDR2 ANQGSEA. After removal of 4 bases from V and 12 bases from J, the junction contained 4 bases not matched to a gene.

The V call is TRBV6-6, the J call TRBJ2-1; 7 bases agree with TRBD1. J lost 8 bases, V lost 6 bases, and 13 bases had no gene match. Germline-derived CDR1 and CDR2 are MNHNY and SVGAGI (reference sequence). This CDR3 is built from 15 residues. CDR3 loop: CASSRTGVGIDEQFF. The CDR3, as DNA: TGTGCCAGCAGCCGAACAGGGGTCGGTATCGATGAGCAGTTCTTC.

This clonotype came up once. This sequence joins TRBV6-2 or TRBV6-3 and TRBJ1-5; TRBD1 matches at 11 bases. The CDR3 contains 15 residues. Looked up from germline, CDR1 is MNHEY and CDR2 is SVGEGT. Trimming took 7 bases from V and 7 from J; bases not matched to a gene: 9. CDR3: CASTRGGTGGQPQHF. The CDR3 nucleotides are TGTGCCAGCACCCGAGGTGGGACAGGGGGGCAGCCCCAGCATTTT.

V gene TRBV29-1 combines with J gene TRBJ2-3, with TRBD1 as a possible D gene (6 bases). The CDR3 consists of 15 residues. CDR1 is SQVTM, CDR2 ANQGSEA, per germline. V gave up 6 bases and J gave up 8 bases, with 24 bases separating them. The CDR3 coding sequence is TGCAGCGTCCAGACAGGACTCCTCGGTGGAGGTACGCAGTATTTT. This gives the protein CSVQTGLLGGGTQYF.

V and J are TRBV4-2 and TRBJ2-3, with TRBD2 matching 8 bases. The length of the CDR3 is 17 residues. Per germline, CDR1 LGHNA and CDR2 YNFKEQ. Trimming cost V 0 bases and J 6 bases; bases outside gene matches: 11. CDR3 region: CASSQDPGGGGSDTQYF. CDR3 nucleotide sequence: TGTGCCAGCAGCCAAGATCCCGGTGGCGGGGGGTCGGATACGCAGTATTTT.

In its sample, this clonotype was seen a few times. This rearrangement joins TRBV5-1 to TRBJ2-1; 10 bases are shared with TRBD2. The CDR3 covers 15 residues. V trimming: 2 bases; J trimming: 5 bases; junction bases outside the gene matches: 4. Germline V CDR1 and CDR2: SGHRS, YFSETQ. The CDR3: CASSFGLAGDNEQFF. As DNA, the CDR3 is TGCGCCAGCAGCTTTGGTCTAGCGGGGGACAATGAGCAGTTCTTC. Filled out from reference TRBV5-1 and TRBJ2-1, the complete variable domain reads KAGVTQTPRYLIKTRGQQVTLSCSPISGHRSVSWYQQTPGQGLQFLFEYFSETQRNKGNFPGRFSGRQFSNSRSEMNVSTLELGDSALYLCASSFGLAGDNEQFFGPGTRLTVL.

This clonotype was found a few times. The chain is built from TRBV10-3 and TRBJ2-7; TRBD1 matches 9 bases. The ends lost 6 bases at V and 3 bases at J; junction bases unmatched: 12. The CDR3 consists of 16 residues. Looked up from germline, CDR1 is ENHRY and CDR2 is SYGVKD. CDR3 DNA: TGTGCCATCAGCCGCTCCGGGACAGGGCAACTCTACGAGCAGTACTTC. Encoded protein: CAISRSGTGQLYEQYF.